What follows are 31 T cell receptor beta chains derived from one specimen sequenced in a study of siplizumab effects on memory and regulatory T cells. TCRdb keeps only in-frame clones here, not all; method: immunoSEQ multiplex PCR. The table records 99,000 or so clones, about 93% of them present only once. Sequencing was done on a sample of CD4+ T cells sorted from blood. The source is a human donor in good health.

The V and J genes are TRBV7-6 and TRBJ2-1, with 13 bases fitting TRBD2. The CDR3 loop spans 14 amino acids. Germline V CDR1 and CDR2: SGHVS, FNYEAQ. The V and J ends lost 5 bases and 7 bases, in that order; junction bases with no gene match: 2. DNA for the CDR3: TGTGCCAGCAGCCAGGGACTAGCGGGGAATGAGCAGTTCTTC. Translating it yields CASSQGLAGNEQFF.

This sequence joins TRBV5-1 and TRBJ1-2, with a possible D match to TRBD1 (6 bases). V shed 1 base and J shed 8 bases, with 12 bases lying between them. CDR3 length: 13 amino acids. CDR1 and CDR2 (germline): SGHRS, YFSETQ. The CDR3 DNA is TGCGCCAGCAGCTTGATACAGGGAAACGGCTACACCTTC. This sequence encodes CASSLIQGNGYTF.

The chain uses TRBV19 and TRBJ1-5; TRBD1 might be the D (6 bases). With 3 bases removed from V and 1 base from J, the gap between germline ends came to 10 bases. This CDR3 has 15 amino acids. From germline, CDR1 is LNHDA and CDR2 SQIVND (reference sequence). The CDR3 bases are TGTGCCAGTAGTATGTCCCAGGGGAGCAATCAGCCCCAGCATTTT. Protein product: CASSMSQGSNQPQHF.

This chain connects TRBV11-2 to TRBJ1-1; TRBD1 is a possible D gene (5 bases). This CDR3 comprises 14 residues. CDR1 is SGHAT, CDR2 FQNNGV, per germline. The V end was cut by 1 base, the J end by 0 bases, with 6 bases between. In nucleotides, the CDR3 is TGTGCCAGCAGCTTAGCCAGGGTGAACACTGAAGCTTTCTTT. Translation gives CASSLARVNTEAFF.

In this sample, this clone turned up a few times. The rearrangement uses TRBV19 and TRBJ1-1; weak D call: TRBD1 (5 bases). V lost 7 bases and J 1 base, leaving 7 bases between the germline ends. The germline V gene encodes CDR1 LNHDA and CDR2 SQIVND (reference sequence). There are 12 residues in the CDR3. The DNA of the CDR3 is TGTGCCAGTAAAAGGGGGAACACTGAAGCTTTCTTT. Its protein product is CASKRGNTEAFF.

To note about this clone: The sample has other DNA sequences that encode this CDR3 too. The gene calls are TRBV15 and TRBJ1-4; maybe TRBD1 (5 bases). The germline V gene has CDR1 LNHNV and CDR2 YYDKDF (reference sequence). The CDR3 totals 12 residues. V shed 5 bases and J shed 10 bases, with 11 bases lying between them. The CDR3 region is CATSAGPTKLFF. The DNA for the CDR3 is TGTGCCACCAGCGCGGGACCCACAAAACTGTTTTTT.

This clone came up a few times. V gene TRBV18 combines with J gene TRBJ1-2; D is ambiguous. V was cut by 2 bases and J by 6 bases, with 10 bases left in between. The V gene's germline CDR1 is KGHSH and CDR2 LQKENI. The CDR3 extends over 13 amino acids. The CDR3 loop reads CASSPDPWDGYTF. DNA for the CDR3: TGTGCCAGCTCACCAGACCCGTGGGATGGCTACACCTTC.

The rearrangement joins TRBV18 to TRBJ1-2; tentative D call: TRBD1 (5 bases). The V and J ends lost 4 bases and 2 bases respectively, with 11 bases between them. CDR1 and CDR2 (germline): KGHSH, LQKENI. This CDR3 contains 14 residues. The CDR3 DNA reads as TGTGCCAGCTCACGGGAGGGGATCAACTATGGCTACACCTTC. It translates to CASSREGINYGYTF.

The V and J genes are TRBV7-2 and TRBJ2-7; D tentatively fits TRBD1 or TRBD2 (6 bases each). The CDR3 covers 14 residues. The V gene's germline CDR1 is SGHTA and CDR2 FQGNSA. V shed 0 bases and J shed 5 bases, with 11 bases lying between them. CDR3 DNA: TGTGCCAGCAGCTTAGCGCCGGGGGCCCACGAGCAGTACTTC. Translated: CASSLAPGAHEQYF.

The chain employs TRBV15 and TRBJ1-2; D is undetermined. Between the trimmed V and J ends, which lost 5 bases and 5 bases, there was a span of 12 bases. The CDR3 sequence is 13 residues long. CDR1 and CDR2 (germline): LNHNV, YYDKDF (reference sequence). Here the CDR3 DNA reads TGTGCCACCAGCCCTAGACCCTTATATGGCTACACCTTC. Translated: CATSPRPLYGYTF.

This clone was seen once. The chain links TRBV19 to TRBJ2-2; 7 bases agree with TRBD1. The trim removed 1 base at V and 5 bases at J, leaving 10 bases unmatched. This CDR3 contains 17 residues. In germline, CDR1 is LNHDA, CDR2 SQIVND (reference sequence). Written as DNA, the CDR3 is TGTGCCAGTAGTATAGGGAAGGACAGGCGGTCAACCGGGGAGCTGTTTTTT. It yields the protein CASSIGKDRRSTGELFF.

V and J are TRBV11-3 and TRBJ2-1; 8 bases align to TRBD1. Germline V gives CDR1 SGHNT, CDR2 YENEEA. The CDR3 covers 20 residues. The junction had 17 bases not matched to a gene; V was cut back by 4 bases and J by 0 bases. The CDR3 region is CASSSYAGTGLGSSYNEQFF. The DNA of the CDR3 is TGTGCCAGCAGCTCGTATGCCGGGACAGGCCTCGGAAGCTCCTACAATGAGCAGTTCTTC.

The chain combines TRBV9 with TRBJ2-5, with 7 positions matching TRBD2. Germline values: CDR1 SGDLS, CDR2 YYNGEE. V dropped 0 bases and J dropped 7; count of bases not matched to a gene: 12. The CDR3 length is 16 residues. The CDR3 region is CASSVGSSGEVGTQYF. In DNA, the CDR3 is TGTGCCAGCAGCGTAGGATCTAGCGGAGAGGTGGGGACCCAGTACTTC.

The CDR3 sequence: CASSYSGQASEQYF. The CDR3 nucleotides read TGTGCCAGCAGTTACTCGGGTCAGGCTAGCGAGCAGTACTTC. V gene TRBV6-5 combines with J gene TRBJ2-7; no firm D call. This CDR3 region has 14 residues. Trimming cost V 0 bases and J 6 bases, with 12 bases left between them. Germline CDR1 and CDR2: MNHEY and SVGAGI.

The chain recombines TRBV7-9 with TRBJ1-6; 7 nucleotides line up with TRBD1. Germline V lookup: CDR1 SEHNR, CDR2 FQNEAQ (reference sequence). V gave up 5 bases and J gave up 8 bases; unmatched junction bases: 6. This CDR3 region has 14 residues. Here the CDR3 reads CASSRGQAHSPLHF. CDR3 sequence (DNA): TGTGCCAGCAGCAGAGGACAGGCCCATTCACCCCTCCACTTT.

This chain links TRBV6-5 with TRBJ1-5; D gene unclear. The V gene lost 2 bases and the J gene lost 0 bases, with 5 bases spanning the gap. The CDR3 runs 14 residues. Germline loops: CDR1 MNHEY, CDR2 SVGAGI. The CDR3 spells CASSYGPSNQPQHF. The CDR3 bases are TGTGCCAGCAGTTACGGACCTAGCAATCAGCCCCAGCATTTT.

V is TRBV6-1 and J is TRBJ2-1, with D hard to call. V was trimmed by 8 bases and J by 3 bases, leaving 8 bases between them. Looked up from germline, CDR1 is MNHNS and CDR2 is SASEGT. This CDR3 is 12 amino acids long. CDR3 residues: CASVRDYNEQFF. CDR3 coding DNA: TGTGCCAGCGTTCGCGACTACAATGAGCAGTTCTTC.

This clone was observed a handful of times. The chain's CDR3 is CSVDSYQETQYF. The CDR3 DNA reads TGCAGCGTTGATAGCTATCAAGAGACCCAGTACTTC. The chain combines TRBV29-1 with TRBJ2-5; D is ambiguous. Germline CDR1 SQVTM, CDR2 ANQGSEA. The V end was cut by 3 bases, the J end by 2 bases, with 7 bases between. This CDR3 comprises 12 residues.

The chain has TRBV30 and TRBJ1-4; maybe TRBD1 (6 bases). Trimming shortened V by 0 bases and J by 6 bases, and 11 bases separated the two germline ends. CDR1 and CDR2 (germline): GTSNPN, SVGIG (reference sequence). This CDR3 is 14 amino acids long. The CDR3, as DNA: TGTGCCTGGAGTGTGGGGGGGCAGTATGAAAAACTGTTTTTT. Its protein product is CAWSVGGQYEKLFF. The entire variable domain, with the rest obtained from reference TRBV30 and TRBJ1-4, is as follows: SQTIHQWPATLVQPVGSPLSLECTVEGTSNPNLYWYRQAAGRGLQLLFYSVGIGQISSEVPQNLSASRPQDRQFILSSKKLLLSDSGFYLCAWSVGGQYEKLFFGSGTQLSVL.

This chain joins TRBV6-1 and TRBJ2-5; TRBD1 is a possible D gene (6 bases). Looked up from germline, CDR1 is MNHNS and CDR2 is SASEGT. Trimming took off 10 bases at V and 5 bases at J, with 17 bases between the two ends. There are 13 residues in the CDR3. The CDR3 reads CAIQRGNWETQYF. The CDR3 DNA sequence: TGTGCCATCCAGAGGGGGAATTGGGAGACCCAGTACTTC.

This sequence joins TRBV7-3 and TRBJ2-2, with D tentatively TRBD1 or TRBD2 (6 bases each). The V and J ends lost 5 bases and 6 bases respectively, with 16 bases between them. This CDR3 spans 15 amino acids. Germline-derived CDR1 and CDR2 are SGHTA and FQGTGA. The CDR3 sequence is CASSPAGRGSGELFF. The CDR3 region has the DNA TGTGCCAGCAGCCCAGCGGGCAGGGGATCCGGGGAGCTGTTTTTT.

This rearrangement joins TRBV19 to TRBJ1-5; D is unclear. Germline V CDR1 and CDR2: LNHDA, SQIVND (reference sequence). The CDR3 is 15 residues long. The V end lost 7 bases, the J end lost 1 base, and 14 bases lay between the germline ends. The CDR3, as DNA: TGTGCCAGTACCCTGGACGGTGGCAGCAATCAGCCCCAGCATTTT. Translated, it gives CASTLDGGSNQPQHF.

This sequence joins TRBV23-1 and TRBJ1-3; D is uncertain. TRBV23-1 is labeled an ORF, and its function is uncertain. This CDR3 has 15 amino acids. The V end lost 0 bases, the J end lost 0 bases, and 6 bases lay between the germline ends. The CDR3 loop reads CASSQSRFSGNTIYF. The CDR3 nucleotides are TGCGCCAGCAGTCAATCGAGATTCTCTGGAAACACCATATATTTT.

This rearrangement joins TRBV6-4 to TRBJ2-3; weak D call: TRBD2 (5 bases). The CDR3 is 12 amino acids. Trimming shortened V by 8 bases and J by 1 base, and 7 bases separated the two germline ends. Germline V gene sequence: CDR1 MRHNA, CDR2 SNTAGT. CDR3 sequence (DNA): TGTGCCAGCGGGCGGGGCACAGATACGCAGTATTTT. Translation: CASGRGTDTQYF.

This clone was seen a single time. The gene calls are TRBV7-2 and TRBJ2-3, with D perhaps matching TRBD2 (6 bases). V lost 3 bases to trimming and J lost 5 bases, with 21 bases between them. The germline gives CDR1 SGHTA, CDR2 FQGNSA. The CDR3 covers 17 residues. The CDR3 DNA is TGTGCCAGCAGCTTTGTGGGGGGTGGCGGGATCGTAGATACGCAGTATTTT. This encodes CASSFVGGGGIVDTQYF.

The chain uses TRBV25-1 and TRBJ1-2; 11 bases fit TRBD1. J was trimmed by 7 bases and V by 6 bases; bases with no gene match: 10. The V gene's germline CDR1 is MGHDK and CDR2 SYGVNS. The CDR3 covers 15 residues. The CDR3 region is CASRRSDRGQRGYTF. Here the CDR3 DNA reads TGTGCCAGCAGGCGATCGGACAGGGGGCAACGTGGCTACACCTTC.

The chain has TRBV19 and TRBJ2-1; 14 nucleotides match TRBD2. This CDR3 is 18 amino acids long. Germline V CDR1 and CDR2: LNHDA, SQIVND (reference sequence). Trimming removed 7 bases from V and 9 bases from J; junction bases left unmatched: 17. The CDR3 coding sequence is TGTGCCAGTACTCCGGGACTAGCGGGGGCCTTGGATGAGGGTGAGCAGTTCTTC. Its protein product is CASTPGLAGALDEGEQFF. Combining the CDR3 with reference TRBV19 and TRBJ2-1 gives the whole variable domain DGGITQSPKYLFRKEGQNVTLSCEQNLNHDAMYWYRQDPGQGLRLIYYSQIVNDFQKGDIAEGYSVSREKKESFPLTVTSAQKNPTAFYLCASTPGLAGALDEGEQFFGPGTRLTVL.

This clone was seen only once. V gene TRBV6-5 combines with J gene TRBJ2-7; D gene unclear. With 5 bases removed from V and 6 bases from J, the gap between germline ends came to 17 bases. Germline loops: CDR1 MNHEY, CDR2 SVGAGI. The CDR3 sequence is 14 residues long. CDR3 residues: CASSGMAGKGEQYF. Here the CDR3 DNA reads TGTGCCAGCAGTGGGATGGCAGGTAAAGGCGAGCAGTACTTC.

V gene TRBV30 combines with J gene TRBJ2-7; 11 bases map to TRBD2. The trim removed 4 bases at V and 5 bases at J, leaving 19 bases unmatched. The CDR3 length is 18 residues. CDR1 and CDR2 from the germline V gene are GTSNPN and SVGIG (reference sequence). The CDR3 loop is CAWTPGVLAGGLMNEQYF. Here the CDR3 DNA reads TGTGCCTGGACTCCCGGGGTGTTAGCGGGAGGGTTGATGAACGAGCAGTACTTC.

The rearrangement uses TRBV14 and TRBJ1-1; maybe TRBD1 (6 bases). CDR1 and CDR2 from the germline V gene are SGHDN and FVKESK. The CDR3 has 16 residues. Between the trimmed V and J ends, which lost 0 bases and 4 bases, there was a span of 15 bases. The CDR3: CASSQDIGQKFTEAFF. For the CDR3, the DNA is TGTGCCAGCAGCCAAGATATCGGACAGAAGTTCACTGAAGCTTTCTTT.

The chain carries TRBV7-8 and TRBJ2-7; perhaps D is TRBD1 or TRBD2 (8 bases each). CDR1 is SGHVS, CDR2 FQNEAQ, per germline. Trimming took off 0 bases at V and 4 bases at J, with 22 bases between the two ends. CDR3 length: 18 amino acids. CDR3 sequence reads: CASSLADRVASGPYEQYF. CDR3 DNA: TGTGCCAGCAGCTTAGCGGACAGGGTGGCTAGCGGGCCTTACGAGCAGTACTTC.